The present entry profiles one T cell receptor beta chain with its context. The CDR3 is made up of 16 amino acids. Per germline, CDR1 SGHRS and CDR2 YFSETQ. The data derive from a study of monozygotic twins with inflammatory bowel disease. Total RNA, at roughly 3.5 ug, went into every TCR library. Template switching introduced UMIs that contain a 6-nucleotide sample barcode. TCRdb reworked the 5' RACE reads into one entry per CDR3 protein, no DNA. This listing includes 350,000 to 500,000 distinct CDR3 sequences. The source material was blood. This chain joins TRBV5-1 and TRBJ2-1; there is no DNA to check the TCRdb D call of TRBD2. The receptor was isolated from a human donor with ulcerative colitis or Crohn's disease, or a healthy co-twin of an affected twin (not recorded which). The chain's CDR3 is CASSLGLAGADNEQFF.